The entry that follows covers one T cell receptor (beta chain) sequence. The target antigen is unknown. A much larger clone differs from this one at a single base, so this may be a read error. The data are from a study of spatial heterogeneity in lung cancer. As for the study in general: The approximately 72 donors had untreated early-stage non-small cell lung cancer. After resection, follow-up PBMC samples were sequenced when available, at a median of roughly 24 months later. Overall study results and limits: Among blood samples, ubiquitous expanded tumor TCRs appeared more at resection than at follow-up.

The CDR3 contains 12 residues. From germline, CDR1 is SGHTA and CDR2 FQGNSA. The time point was: blood at routine non-recurrence follow-up after resection. Individual TCR cDNA molecules each bore their own unique molecular identifier. TCRdb recomputed calls from the 5' RACE reads with MiXCR, one row per CDR3 protein. The table has tens of thousands of distinct CDR3 sequences, 10% to 15% seen once; the top ten hold roughly 32%. The sample here was PBMCs, taken at follow-up. The origin of this receptor is a male donor with early-stage non-small cell lung cancer. The V gene is TRBV7-2, the J gene TRBJ2-3, with D unclear. The CDR3 region is CVSTTYVGTQYF. The DNA for the CDR3 is TGTGTCAGCACCACTTACGTCGGTACGCAGTATTTT.